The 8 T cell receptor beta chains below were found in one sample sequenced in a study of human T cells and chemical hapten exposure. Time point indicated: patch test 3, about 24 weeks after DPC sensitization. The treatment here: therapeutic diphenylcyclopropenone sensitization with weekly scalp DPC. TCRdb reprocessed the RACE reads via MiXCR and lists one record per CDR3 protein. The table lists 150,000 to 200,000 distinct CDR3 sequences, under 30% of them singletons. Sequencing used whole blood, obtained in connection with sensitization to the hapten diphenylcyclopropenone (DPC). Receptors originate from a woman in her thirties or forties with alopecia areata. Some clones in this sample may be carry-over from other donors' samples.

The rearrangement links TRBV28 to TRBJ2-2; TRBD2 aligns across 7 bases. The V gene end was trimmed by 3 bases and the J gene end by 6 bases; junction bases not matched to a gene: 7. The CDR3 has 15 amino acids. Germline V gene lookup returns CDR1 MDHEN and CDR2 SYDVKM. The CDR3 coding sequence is TGTGCCAGCAGTTTGGGGGGGAGGACATCCGGGGAGCTGTTTTTT. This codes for CASSLGGRTSGELFF.

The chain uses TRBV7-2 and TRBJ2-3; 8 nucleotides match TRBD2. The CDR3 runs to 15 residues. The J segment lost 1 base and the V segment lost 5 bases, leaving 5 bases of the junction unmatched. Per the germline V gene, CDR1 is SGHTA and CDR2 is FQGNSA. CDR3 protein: CASSPSGSRTDTQYF. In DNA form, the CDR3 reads TGTGCCAGCAGCCCAAGCGGGAGTCGCACAGATACGCAGTATTTT.

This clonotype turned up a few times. DNA of the CDR3: TGTGCCAGCAGCGGAAGGAGGGGGCCCCAGCATTTT. Protein: CASSGRRGPQHF. This rearrangement joins TRBV7-2 to TRBJ1-5, with a weak D call TRBD1 (5 bases). This CDR3 contains 12 residues. Between the trimmed V and J ends, which lost 5 bases and 9 bases, there was a span of 11 bases. Germline V lookup: CDR1 SGHTA, CDR2 FQGNSA. Looking up the rest from reference TRBV7-2 and TRBJ1-5 gives the full variable domain: GAGVSQSPSNKVTEKGKDVELRCDPISGHTALYWYRQSLGQGLEFLIYFQGNSAPDKSGLPSDRFSAERTGGSVSTLTIQRTQQEDSAVYLCASSGRRGPQHFGDGTRLSIL.

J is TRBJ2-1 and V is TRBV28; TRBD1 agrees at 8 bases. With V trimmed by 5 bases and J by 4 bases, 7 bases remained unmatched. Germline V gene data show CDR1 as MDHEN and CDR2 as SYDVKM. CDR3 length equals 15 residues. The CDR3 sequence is CASSTTGGSYNEQFF. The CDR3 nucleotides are TGTGCCAGCAGTACCACAGGGGGATCATACAATGAGCAGTTCTTC. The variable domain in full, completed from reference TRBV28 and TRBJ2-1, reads DVKVTQSSRYLVKRTGEKVFLECVQDMDHENMFWYRQDPGLGLRLIYFSYDVKMKEKGDIPEGYSVSREKKERFSLILESASTNQTSMYLCASSTTGGSYNEQFFGPGTRLTVL.

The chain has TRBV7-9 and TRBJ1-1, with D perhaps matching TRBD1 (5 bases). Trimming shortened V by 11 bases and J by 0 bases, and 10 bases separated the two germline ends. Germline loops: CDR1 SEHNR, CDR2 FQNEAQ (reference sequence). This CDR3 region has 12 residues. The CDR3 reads CAVLRVNTEAFF. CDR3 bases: TGTGCCGTACTCAGGGTGAACACTGAAGCTTTCTTT.

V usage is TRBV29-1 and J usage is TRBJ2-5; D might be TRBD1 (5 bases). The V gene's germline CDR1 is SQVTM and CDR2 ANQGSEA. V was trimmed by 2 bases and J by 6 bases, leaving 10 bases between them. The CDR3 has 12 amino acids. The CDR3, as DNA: TGCAGCGTTGAAATCCAGGGCCAGACCCAGTACTTC. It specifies CSVEIQGQTQYF. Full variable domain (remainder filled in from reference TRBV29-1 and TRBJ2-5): SAVISQKPSRDICQRGTSLTIQCQVDSQVTMMFWYRQQPGQSLTLIATANQGSEATYESGFVIDKFPISRPNLTFSTLTVSNMSPEDSSIYLCSVEIQGQTQYFGPGTRLLVL.

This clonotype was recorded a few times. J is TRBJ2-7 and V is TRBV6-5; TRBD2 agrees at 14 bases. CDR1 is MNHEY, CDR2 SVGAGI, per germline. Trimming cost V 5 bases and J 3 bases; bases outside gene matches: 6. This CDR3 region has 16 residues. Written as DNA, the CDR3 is TGTGCCAGCAGTATGATGGGGACTAGCGGGAGCTACGAGCAGTACTTC. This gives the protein CASSMMGTSGSYEQYF.

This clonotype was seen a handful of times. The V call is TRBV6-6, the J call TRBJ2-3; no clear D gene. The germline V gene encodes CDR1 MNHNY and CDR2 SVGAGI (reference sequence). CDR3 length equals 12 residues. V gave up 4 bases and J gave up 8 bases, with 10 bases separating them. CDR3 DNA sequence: TGTGCCAGCAGTTCCCCCCTGGGTACGCAGTATTTT. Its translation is CASSSPLGTQYF.